The 15 T cell receptor beta chains given below trace back to one sample, sequenced in a study of blood T cell repertoires in COVID-19. Sequencing used immunoSEQ multiplex PCR; TCRdb keeps in-frame clones, though not all of them. This sample has under 200,000 clones, with around 86% found just once. The specimen was peripheral blood. These receptors were taken from a woman aged 80 or over in a cohort sampled during active or convalescent COVID-19.

This clone was observed a few times. The chain joins TRBV27 to TRBJ1-6; TRBD1 aligns across 9 bases. This CDR3 contains 15 residues. Germline CDR1 and CDR2: MNHEY and SMNVEV (reference sequence). V lost 5 bases, J lost 7 bases, and 6 bases stayed unmatched. DNA of the CDR3: TGTGCCAGCAGTCTACAGGGGGCCCAGAATTCACCCCTCCACTTT. Encoded protein: CASSLQGAQNSPLHF.

CDR3 in DNA: TGTGCCAGCAGCTTCGCCGGAGGGGGCAACGAGCAGTACTTC. This translates into CASSFAGGGNEQYF. The J gene is TRBJ2-7, the V gene TRBV7-6, with TRBD1 as a possible D gene (7 bases). The germline V and J ends were trimmed by 3 bases and 5 bases, with 14 bases remaining between them. This CDR3 contains 14 residues. CDR1 SGHVS and CDR2 FNYEAQ come from the germline V gene.

The rearrangement links TRBV10-3 to TRBJ2-7, with a tentative D call TRBD2 (6 bases). From germline, CDR1 is ENHRY and CDR2 SYGVKD. This CDR3 has 12 residues. The V end lost 0 bases, the J end lost 6 bases, and 6 bases lay between the germline ends. CDR3 amino acids: CAISESGGEQYF. The CDR3 DNA reads TGTGCCATCAGTGAGTCGGGGGGCGAGCAGTACTTC.

This sequence joins TRBV5-8 and TRBJ2-1; TRBD2 matches at 7 bases. CDR1 is SGHTS and CDR2 is YDEGEE in the germline V gene. V shed 3 bases, J shed 4 bases, and the junction held 10 bases outside the gene matches. CDR3 length equals 16 residues. In DNA form, the CDR3 reads TGTGCCAGCAGCTGGGGATCTAGCGGAGTATACAATGAGCAGTTCTTC. This encodes CASSWGSSGVYNEQFF. Supplemented by reference TRBV5-8 and TRBJ2-1, the full variable domain reads EAGVTQSPTHLIKTRGQQATLRCSPISGHTSVYWYQQALGLGLQFLLWYDEGEERNRGNFPPRFSGRQFPNYSSELNVNALELEDSALYLCASSWGSSGVYNEQFFGPGTRLTVL.

The gene calls are TRBV6-5 and TRBJ1-5; the D is unclear. Germline CDR1 and CDR2: MNHEY and SVGAGI. The CDR3 runs to 13 residues. Trimming took 6 bases from V and 7 from J, leaving 13 bases between them. The CDR3 DNA sequence: TGTGCCAGCAGCCCCTACCCCGGGCAGCCCCAGCATTTT. This translates into CASSPYPGQPQHF.

V gene TRBV14 combines with J gene TRBJ2-1; 7 nucleotides agree with TRBD2. The CDR3 consists of 15 residues. Germline assignment: CDR1 SGHDN and CDR2 FVKESK. Trimming at V came to 1 base and at J to 8 bases, leaving 8 bases not matched to a gene. CDR3 in amino acids: CASSQAGGEGDEQFF. The CDR3 region has the DNA TGTGCCAGCAGCCAAGCTGGGGGGGAAGGCGATGAGCAGTTCTTC.

This chain uses TRBV27 with TRBJ2-3, with 12 positions matching TRBD1. The length of the CDR3 is 16 residues. V gave up 5 bases and J gave up 5 bases; unmatched junction bases: 8. From germline, CDR1 is MNHEY and CDR2 SMNVEV (reference sequence). The CDR3 DNA sequence: TGTGCCAGCAGTCCAAAGGGACAGGGGGCGGTAGATACGCAGTATTTT. Its translation: CASSPKGQGAVDTQYF.

In its sample, this clone was seen a few times. This chain links TRBV2 with TRBJ2-7; TRBD1 matches at 8 bases. The CDR3 has 14 amino acids. The V gene end was trimmed by 2 bases and the J gene end by 4 bases; junction bases not matched to a gene: 4. CDR1 and CDR2 (germline): SNHLY, FYNNEI. CDR3 in amino acids: CASSERQGFYEQYF. For the CDR3, the DNA is TGTGCCAGCAGTGAACGACAGGGGTTTTACGAGCAGTACTTC.

The chain is built from TRBV6-5 and TRBJ1-5; 7 bases align to TRBD1. The germline gives CDR1 MNHEY, CDR2 SVGAGI. V was clipped by 5 bases and J by 4 bases; unmatched bases: 5. There are 14 residues in the CDR3. The CDR3 sequence is CASSRGTENQPQHF. The CDR3 DNA reads as TGTGCCAGCAGTAGAGGGACAGAAAATCAGCCCCAGCATTTT.

The J gene is TRBJ2-7, the V gene TRBV27; the D gene is possibly TRBD2 (5 bases). CDR3 size: 14 residues. Germline V gene sequence: CDR1 MNHEY, CDR2 SMNVEV (reference sequence). V dropped 6 bases and J dropped 3 bases, with 15 bases sitting between them. The CDR3 bases are TGTGCCAGCAGGAGGGCCCCCTCAATCTACGAGCAGTACTTC. Protein product: CASRRAPSIYEQYF.

The chain links TRBV11-3 to TRBJ1-1; 8 nucleotides match TRBD1. The junction had 6 bases not matched to a gene; V was cut back by 5 bases and J by 1 base. This CDR3 is 15 amino acids long. Germline CDR1 is SGHNT and CDR2 is YENEEA. Here the CDR3 reads CASSRGQATNTEAFF. CDR3 DNA sequence: TGTGCCAGCAGCCGGGGACAGGCCACGAACACTGAAGCTTTCTTT.

This clone was seen just once. This rearrangement joins TRBV5-8 to TRBJ2-6; 7 bases are a match to TRBD2. With 4 bases clipped from V and 1 base from J, the junction kept 11 bases outside the gene matches. The CDR3 length is 18 residues. Germline CDR1 SGHTS, CDR2 YDEGEE. CDR3 residues: CASSPRGVILSGANVLTF. DNA of the CDR3: TGTGCCAGCAGCCCCCGGGGGGTTATCCTATCTGGGGCCAACGTCCTGACTTTC. The full variable domain, rest sourced from reference TRBV5-8 and TRBJ2-6, is EAGVTQSPTHLIKTRGQQATLRCSPISGHTSVYWYQQALGLGLQFLLWYDEGEERNRGNFPPRFSGRQFPNYSSELNVNALELEDSALYLCASSPRGVILSGANVLTFGAGSRLTVL.

The V and J genes are TRBV7-9 and TRBJ2-5; 9 nucleotides match TRBD2. After removal of 5 bases from V and 2 bases from J, the junction contained 3 bases not matched to a gene. The germline V gene has CDR1 SEHNR and CDR2 FQNEAQ (reference sequence). The CDR3 runs to 14 residues. The CDR3 is CASSLTSGQETQYF. The CDR3 nucleotides are TGTGCCAGCAGCCTCACTAGCGGGCAAGAGACCCAGTACTTC.

The rearrangement uses TRBV30 and TRBJ2-3, with D unresolved. V lost 1 base to trimming and J lost 6 bases, with 5 bases between them. The CDR3 totals 11 residues. Germline V gene sequence: CDR1 GTSNPN, CDR2 SVGIG (reference sequence). In DNA, the CDR3 is TGTGCCTGGAGTGGGCGGGATACGCAGTATTTT. Protein product: CAWSGRDTQYF. Combining the CDR3 with reference TRBV30 and TRBJ2-3 gives the whole variable domain SQTIHQWPATLVQPVGSPLSLECTVEGTSNPNLYWYRQAAGRGLQLLFYSVGIGQISSEVPQNLSASRPQDRQFILSSKKLLLSDSGFYLCAWSGRDTQYFGPGTRLTVL.

The chain employs TRBV28 and TRBJ2-1; tentative D call: TRBD2 (5 bases). CDR3 length equals 16 residues. From germline, CDR1 is MDHEN and CDR2 SYDVKM. V lost 5 bases and J 9 bases, leaving 23 bases between the germline ends. The CDR3: CASSPSRGRGRGEQFF. As DNA, the CDR3 is TGTGCCAGCAGTCCATCCCGAGGACGGGGTCGGGGTGAGCAGTTCTTC.